Listed below are T cell receptor beta chains from one sample, sequenced in a study of identical twins. A single record per CDR3 protein comes from TCRdb applying MiXCR to the 5' RACE reads. The table shows around 650,000 distinct CDR3 sequences, with 7% to 7.5% occurring only once. These data were also filed under a second study, of yellow fever vaccine responses in identical twins.

The sample comprised PBMCs. The source is a woman younger than 35 in good health. Both conserved end residues are part of each CDR3. A D gene is named only where the DNA matches it firmly. The size of a clone is reported for some rows only, either as once, few or many, or as a class for expanded clones.

v_call	d_call	clone_size	j_call	cdr3_nt	cdr3_aa
TRBV2	NA	few	TRBJ2-7	TGTGCCAGCAGTGAATACAGGAGCTACGAGCAGTACTTC	CASSEYRSYEQYF
TRBV2	NA	few	TRBJ2-1	TGTGCCAGCAGTGACCCAGCCGGGGGCTACAATGAGCAGTTCTTC	CASSDPAGGYNEQFF
TRBV5-4	TRBD1	few	TRBJ2-6	TGTGCCAGCAGCTTAATGACAGGGAAGCCCTCTGGGGCCAACGTCCTGACTTTC	CASSLMTGKPSGANVLTF
TRBV5-1	NA	NA	TRBJ1-1	TGCGCCAGCAGCTTGCCGTCCCTCACTGAAGCTTTCTTT	CASSLPSLTEAFF
TRBV7-9	TRBD2	NA	TRBJ2-1	TGTGCCAGCAGTAGGGCCAAGGGACTAGCGATTTACAATGAGCAGTTCTTC	CASSRAKGLAIYNEQFF
TRBV5-1	TRBD2	many	TRBJ2-1	TGCGCCAGCAGCTTGTTTTCGCTAGCGGGGGACAATGAGCAGTTCTTC	CASSLFSLAGDNEQFF
TRBV7-8	TRBD2	NA	TRBJ2-3	TGTGCCAGCACCAATAGCGGGGGGGGCACAGATACGCAGTATTTT	CASTNSGGGTDTQYF
TRBV12-3/TRBV12-4	NA	many	TRBJ2-2	TGTGCCAGCACCGAAGCGAGCCCCGGGGAGCTGTTTTTT	CASTEASPGELFF
TRBV6-2/TRBV6-3	TRBD1	NA	TRBJ2-1	TGTGCCAGCAACCCACAGGGGGCCTTCTACAATGAGCAGTTCTTC	CASNPQGAFYNEQFF
TRBV5-1	TRBD1	few	TRBJ2-7	TGCGCCAGCAGCTGGGGACAGGGTGGCGACGAGCAGTACTTC	CASSWGQGGDEQYF
TRBV20-1	NA	NA	TRBJ2-1	TGCAGTGCTAGTTTGTGGGAGTTGGGGAATGAGCAGTTCTTC	CSASLWELGNEQFF
TRBV12-3/TRBV12-4	NA	many	TRBJ2-1	TGTGCCAGCAGTTATGGGACATCCTACAATGAGCAGTTCTTC	CASSYGTSYNEQFF
TRBV5-1	TRBD2	many	TRBJ2-3	TGCGCCAGCAGCTTTAGCGGGGACCCTAAAGATACGCAGTATTTT	CASSFSGDPKDTQYF
TRBV5-1	NA	many	TRBJ2-2	TGCGCCAGCAGCTGGAGAGGGAACACCGGGGAGCTGTTTTTT	CASSWRGNTGELFF
TRBV28	NA	many	TRBJ2-5	TGTGCCAGCAACCTTCTGAACTCCCAAGAGACCCAGTACTTC	CASNLLNSQETQYF
TRBV7-3	NA	many	TRBJ2-2	TGTGCCAGCAGCTTAACGTCCTCCGGGGAGCTGTTTTTT	CASSLTSSGELFF
TRBV5-1	NA	NA	TRBJ2-5	TGCGCCAGCAGCTTGGCCTCGGGCCCCAACGACCAAGAGACCCAGTACTTC	CASSLASGPNDQETQYF
TRBV24-1	TRBD1	NA	TRBJ2-7	TGTGCCACCAGTGGACCGGGACAGGGATCCTACGAGCAGTACTTC	CATSGPGQGSYEQYF
TRBV12-3/TRBV12-4	NA	few	TRBJ2-3	TGTGCCAGCACCATCGACAGCACAGGCACAGATACGCAGTATTTT	CASTIDSTGTDTQYF
TRBV19	NA	NA	TRBJ2-6	TGTGCCAGTAGTATAGAGGACACCCGCTCTGGGGCCAACGTCCTGACTTTC	CASSIEDTRSGANVLTF
TRBV7-2	NA	NA	TRBJ1-1	TGTGCCAGCAGCCTTACCCTCCGGGAGGGGAACACTGAAGCTTTCTTT	CASSLTLREGNTEAFF
TRBV19	TRBD2	NA	TRBJ2-2	TGTGCCAGTAGCGCGTCAAGCGGGAGTTTTTACACCGGGGAGCTGTTTTTT	CASSASSGSFYTGELFF
TRBV7-8	NA	few	TRBJ2-4	TGTGCCAGCAGCTTTGAAACAGGTCGATTGGGCTTGGCCAAAAACATTCAGTACTTC	CASSFETGRLGLAKNIQYF
TRBV14	TRBD1	NA	TRBJ1-2	TGTGCCAGCAGCCAAGACGGCAGGACAGGGCTTAACTATGGCTACACCTTC	CASSQDGRTGLNYGYTF
TRBV6-4	NA	few	TRBJ2-1	TGTGCCAGCAGTGACAAGGGGGGATCCCCCAATGAGCAGTTCTTC	CASSDKGGSPNEQFF
TRBV24-1	NA	many	TRBJ1-1	TGTGCCACCAGTGGCGGGCCGGGAAGGACTGAAGCTTTCTTT	CATSGGPGRTEAFF
TRBV20-1	NA	NA	TRBJ1-2	TGCAGTGCTCCGACAATCACCGGTGGCTACACCTTC	CSAPTITGGYTF
TRBV15	TRBD1	few	TRBJ1-1	TGTGCCACCGCCGCCGGGACAGGGAATAAGAAGAACACTGAAGCTTTCTTT	CATAAGTGNKKNTEAFF
TRBV5-1	NA	NA	TRBJ2-7	TGCGCCAGCTCAAACACAGTACACTCCTACGAGCAGTACTTC	CASSNTVHSYEQYF
TRBV7-8	TRBD2	NA	TRBJ2-1	TGTGCCAGCAGCCGAGGGACTAGCGGGGGGGAGGATGAGCAGTTCTTC	CASSRGTSGGEDEQFF
TRBV9	NA	many	TRBJ2-7	TGTGCCAGCAGCGATCAATCCTACGAGCAGTACTTC	CASSDQSYEQYF
TRBV20-1	TRBD1	NA	TRBJ1-5	TGCAGTGCTCTGACAGGGATTGGTCAGCCCCAGCATTTT	CSALTGIGQPQHF
TRBV9	NA	NA	TRBJ1-4	TGTGCCAGCAGCGTAGGCAGGGGCCTGGGCGAAAAACTGTTTTTT	CASSVGRGLGEKLFF
TRBV20-1	TRBD1	NA	TRBJ1-5	TGCAGTGCTAGAGATTCCGGGACAGGGCACCAGCCCCAGCATTTT	CSARDSGTGHQPQHF
TRBV10-3	NA	many	TRBJ1-2	TGTGCCATCAGTGGGGGCAGGGATGGCTACACCTTC	CAISGGRDGYTF
TRBV5-1	NA	NA	TRBJ2-7	TGCGCCAGCAGCTTGGCGGCAGGGACCTACGAGCAGTACTTC	CASSLAAGTYEQYF
TRBV7-2	NA	NA	TRBJ2-1	TGTGCCAGCAGCTTCCAAGACAGGGGAGGGTATGAGCAGTTCTTC	CASSFQDRGGYEQFF
TRBV4-1	NA	many	TRBJ2-7	TGCGCCAGCAGCCAGGGGGACAAGGGTGGCTACGAGCAGTACTTC	CASSQGDKGGYEQYF
TRBV9	TRBD2	few	TRBJ2-3	TGTGCCAGCAGTCTAACTAGCGGGGCTAGCACAGATACGCAGTATTTT	CASSLTSGASTDTQYF
TRBV12-3/TRBV12-4	NA	many	TRBJ1-1	TGTGCCAGCAGGCAAAACAGTTTCACCATTGAAGCTTTCTTT	CASRQNSFTIEAFF
TRBV25-1	NA	few	TRBJ2-5	TGTGCCAGCAGGGGAGGACAGCCGTACCAAGAGACCCAGTACTTC	CASRGGQPYQETQYF
TRBV5-1	TRBD2	few	TRBJ2-7	TGCGCCAGCAGCTTGGAACTAGCGGTCGGAGTCCCCTACGAGCAGTACTTC	CASSLELAVGVPYEQYF